These 20 T cell receptor beta chains came from one sample sequenced in a study of CD8+CD57+ T cells in acquired aplastic anemia. Template material for TCR beta VDJ and CDR3 profiling consisted of genomic DNA. TCRdb re-derived calls from the reads in MiXCR, one entry per CDR3 protein. The data show fewer than 200,000 distinct CDR3 sequences, around half seen once. An expansion of CD8+CD57+ cells by flow cytometry had been shown in patients chosen for sequencing. Sequences were obtained from sorted CD4+, CD8+, or CD8+CD57+ T cells (not recorded which) from PBMCs. The receptors were gathered from a human donor with aplastic anemia.

This clonotype was seen many times. The chain joins TRBV20-1 to TRBJ2-1; 7 bases are a match to TRBD2. The CDR3 totals 16 residues. CDR1 and CDR2 from the germline V gene are DFQATT and SNEGSKA (reference sequence). V trimming: 3 bases; J trimming: 7 bases; junction bases outside the gene matches: 15. DNA for the CDR3: TGCAGTGCTAGGGAAAAAGCGGGACCAACTGGGAATGAGCAGTTCTTC. Amino acids: CSAREKAGPTGNEQFF.

Many counts were recorded for this clonotype. This chain joins TRBV3-1 and TRBJ2-5; 11 nucleotides line up with TRBD2. The germline CDR1 and CDR2 sequences are LGHDT and YNNKEL (reference sequence). The CDR3 consists of 15 residues. V lost 0 bases and J lost 6; bases outside the gene matches: 3. CDR3 nucleotides: TGTGCCAGCAGCCAAGAGCTAGCGGGAGGTCAGACCCAGTACTTC. Translated: CASSQELAGGQTQYF.

As concerns this clonotype: Since a much larger clone is just one base distant, this may be a read error. No conserved phenylalanine or tryptophan ends this CDR3, so it is likely a read error. The rearrangement uses TRBV6-4 and TRBJ1-1, with no clear D. This CDR3 is built from 14 residues. Between the trimmed V and J ends, which lost 5 bases and 3 bases, there was a span of 13 bases. CDR1 MRHNA and CDR2 SNTAGT come from the germline V gene. CDR3: CASSKEGGYTEAFL. CDR3 in DNA: TGTGCCAGCAGTAAGGAGGGTGGATACACTGAAGCTTTCCTT.

The chain is built from TRBV25-1 and TRBJ2-7, with a possible D match to TRBD2 (6 bases). V was trimmed by 1 base and J by 2 bases, leaving 12 bases between them. CDR1 is MGHDK and CDR2 is SYGVNS in the germline V gene. The CDR3 length is 15 residues. Here the CDR3 DNA reads TGTGCCAGCAGTGAATCCACGACTAGGGCCTACGAGCAGTACTTC. This encodes CASSESTTRAYEQYF.

The count of this clonotype is one. The genes are TRBV7-2 and TRBJ2-5, with a tentative D call TRBD2 (6 bases). This CDR3 is built from 15 residues. V was trimmed by 6 bases and J by 0 bases, leaving 14 bases between them. The germline CDR1 and CDR2 sequences are SGHTA and FQGNSA. CDR3 amino acids: CASRRRGRDQETQYF. The CDR3 DNA follows: TGTGCCAGCAGACGGCGGGGCCGTGACCAAGAGACCCAGTACTTC.

This clonotype was recorded at least ten times. The chain couples TRBV9 to TRBJ1-6; D remains unclear. V gave up 3 bases and J gave up 8 bases, with 12 bases separating them. The CDR3 consists of 14 residues. Germline V CDR1 and CDR2: SGDLS, YYNGEE. This chain's CDR3 is CASSETAADSPLHF. The DNA of the CDR3 is TGTGCCAGCAGCGAGACGGCTGCGGATTCACCCCTCCACTTT.

By sample share, this clonotype is medium-sized. The V call is TRBV2, the J call TRBJ2-7; 8 bases line up with TRBD1. This CDR3 comprises 14 residues. Per the germline V gene, CDR1 is SNHLY and CDR2 is FYNNEI. J gave up 3 bases and V 3 bases, and 4 bases lay outside the gene matches. The chain's CDR3 is CASSEHGQGYEQYF. CDR3 in DNA: TGTGCCAGCAGTGAGCATGGACAGGGCTACGAGCAGTACTTC.

The CDR3 sequence is CATSSRGLLAREQYF. Here the CDR3 DNA reads TGTGCCACCAGCAGCCGGGGACTATTAGCGAGGGAGCAGTACTTC. The chain joins TRBV15 to TRBJ2-7; 7 bases are a match to TRBD2. Trimming cost V 3 bases and J 7 bases; bases outside gene matches: 12. CDR1 LNHNV and CDR2 YYDKDF come from the germline V gene (reference sequence). The CDR3 totals 15 residues.

This clonotype was picked up a small number of times. J is TRBJ2-7 and V is TRBV19, with a possible D match to TRBD2 (6 bases). Trimming removed 0 bases from V and 6 bases from J, with 12 bases in between. From germline, CDR1 is LNHDA and CDR2 SQIVND (reference sequence). CDR3 length: 14 residues. CDR3: CASSIDLLGGEQYF. The CDR3 nucleotides are TGTGCCAGTAGTATAGACCTACTGGGGGGCGAGCAGTACTTC.

This clonotype was observed once. The gene calls are TRBV20-1 and TRBJ2-7; tentatively, D is TRBD1 (6 bases). Trimming took off 4 bases at V and 3 bases at J, with 13 bases between the two ends. The CDR3 is 13 residues long. CDR1 and CDR2 from the germline V gene are DFQATT and SNEGSKA (reference sequence). The CDR3 region is CSATDGQIYEQYF. DNA of the CDR3: TGCAGTGCTACTGACGGACAGATCTACGAGCAGTACTTC.

This clonotype was observed a few times. The chain links TRBV27 to TRBJ1-4; 7 nucleotides line up with TRBD1. From germline, CDR1 is MNHEY and CDR2 SMNVEV (reference sequence). CDR3 size: 13 residues. The V gene end was trimmed by 4 bases and the J gene end by 8 bases; junction bases not matched to a gene: 4. The CDR3 here is CASSSIRGEKLFF. CDR3 DNA sequence: TGTGCCAGCAGTTCAATCAGGGGGGAAAAACTGTTTTTT.

This chain joins TRBV20-1 and TRBJ1-2; tentative D call: TRBD1 (5 bases). Deletions cut 4 bases from V and 4 bases from J, with 13 bases between. Germline lookup yields CDR1 DFQATT and CDR2 SNEGSKA (reference sequence). The CDR3 is made up of 13 amino acids. CDR3 in amino acids: CSAKAGWGYGYTF. CDR3 sequence (DNA): TGCAGTGCTAAGGCAGGGTGGGGCTATGGCTACACCTTC.

This clonotype appeared many times. The chain recombines TRBV7-2 with TRBJ2-7; 11 bases fit TRBD2. CDR3 length equals 15 residues. The germline CDR1 and CDR2 sequences are SGHTA and FQGNSA. After removal of 6 bases from V and 4 bases from J, the junction contained 8 bases not matched to a gene. The CDR3, as DNA: TGTGCCAGCAGTTCGACTAGCGGGGCGAGGTACGAGCAGTACTTC. It yields the protein CASSSTSGARYEQYF. Filled out from reference TRBV7-2 and TRBJ2-7, the complete variable domain reads GAGVSQSPSNKVTEKGKDVELRCDPISGHTALYWYRQSLGQGLEFLIYFQGNSAPDKSGLPSDRFSAERTGGSVSTLTIQRTQQEDSAVYLCASSSTSGARYEQYFGPGTRLTVT.

This clonotype was observed at least ten times. The chain has TRBV6-1 and TRBJ2-7; D may match TRBD1 or TRBD2 (5 bases each). The CDR3 spans 17 residues. Germline V gives CDR1 MNHNS, CDR2 SASEGT. The V gene lost 6 bases and the J gene lost 0 bases, with 21 bases spanning the gap. The CDR3 nucleotides read TGTGCCAGCAGCCTCGATATTCTGGGGGTTAGCTCCTACGAGCAGTACTTC. It codes for CASSLDILGVSSYEQYF.

This sequence joins TRBV28 and TRBJ1-2; D possibly corresponds to TRBD1 (5 bases). This CDR3 is built from 15 residues. Germline CDR1 is MDHEN and CDR2 is SYDVKM. V was shortened by 5 bases and J by 8 bases, with 21 bases between the two germline ends. The CDR3: CASSTGTPGARGYTF. The CDR3 nucleotides are TGTGCCAGCAGTACCGGGACCCCTGGGGCTAGGGGCTACACCTTC.

The genes are TRBV7-3 and TRBJ2-2, with 13 bases that match TRBD2. Germline V CDR1 and CDR2: SGHTA, FQGTGA. The CDR3 covers 18 residues. The ends lost 1 base at V and 5 bases at J; junction bases unmatched: 7. CDR3 DNA: TGTGCCAGCAGCTTAAGGACGGGACTAGCGGGAATAACCGGGGAGCTGTTTTTT. Protein product: CASSLRTGLAGITGELFF.

Many counts were recorded for this clonotype. The chain has TRBV18 and TRBJ2-5; D is possibly TRBD1 or TRBD2 (6 bases each). Trimming left V 1 base short and J 5 bases short, with 8 bases between. The V gene's germline CDR1 is KGHSH and CDR2 LQKENI. The CDR3 loop spans 13 amino acids. The DNA of the CDR3 is TGTGCCAGCTCACCACGGGGGGCGGAGACCCAGTACTTC. It codes for CASSPRGAETQYF.

The sample holds many counts of this clonotype. V gene TRBV6-5 combines with J gene TRBJ1-1; no clear D gene. Germline CDR1 reads MNHEY; CDR2 reads SVGAGI. There are 15 residues in the CDR3. V was clipped by 2 bases and J by 1 base, with 11 bases between them. The CDR3 here is CASSYDYNPNTEAFF. CDR3 sequence (DNA): TGTGCCAGCAGTTACGATTATAATCCGAACACTGAAGCTTTCTTT.

This clonotype came up once. The chain links TRBV20-1 to TRBJ2-7, with 7 bases matching TRBD2. The V and J ends lost 2 bases and 2 bases, in that order; junction bases with no gene match: 6. Germline V CDR1 and CDR2: DFQATT, SNEGSKA (reference sequence). This CDR3 spans 14 amino acids. CDR3 amino acids: CSARMPSGPYEQYF. Here the CDR3 DNA reads TGCAGTGCTAGAATGCCTAGCGGACCCTACGAGCAGTACTTC.

The gene calls are TRBV10-1 and TRBJ2-2, with D maybe TRBD2 (5 bases). Germline assignment: CDR1 WNHNN and CDR2 SYGVQD (reference sequence). The CDR3 has 11 amino acids. The V and J ends lost 5 bases and 14 bases respectively, with 12 bases between them. CDR3 nucleotide sequence: TGCGCCAGCAGTAACACCGGGAAACTGTTTTTT. Translation: CASSNTGKLFF.